This T cell receptor (beta chain) was recovered during a study of OX40 agonist ivuxolimab in advanced cancers. Some clones are missing from TCRdb's copy, which holds only in-frame ones; the method was immunoSEQ multiplex PCR. The sample lists about 73,000 clones, 80% to 90% seen once, with more than 0.65% in the top ten. Worth noting for this clone: Its antigen is unidentified.

Regarding the study as a whole: Dose levels from 0.1 to 3.0 mg/kg saw CD4+ and CD8+ blood T cells expand clonally by week 6. Individuals who were partial responders at 0.1-3.0 mg/kg had clonal expansion that ranked among the lowest. CD4+ T cells averaged fewer expanded clones than CD8+ T cells.

Baseline was the first blood sampling point, followed by cycle 4 day 1 and cycle 7 day 1. The origin of this receptor is an adult with an advanced solid tumor such as melanoma, head and neck, liver or kidney cancer. Sequencing used CD4+ or CD8+ T cells sorted from blood, obtained in a trial of the OX40 agonist ivuxolimab.

DNA of the CDR3: TGTGCCAGCAGTACAGGGTCAGGCTACACCTTC. Its protein is CASSTGSGYTF. The chain uses TRBV6-5 and TRBJ1-2, with D perhaps TRBD1 (6 bases). Trimming removed 5 bases at V and 8 bases at J, with 9 bases between. Germline CDR1 and CDR2: MNHEY and SVGAGI. The CDR3 is 11 residues long.